A selection of T cell receptor beta chains follows, all from one sample in a study of T cells in Graves' hyperthyroidism and ophthalmopathy. TCRdb reanalysed the multiplex PCR reads using MiXCR and keeps one entry per CDR3 protein. The table lists roughly 500,000 distinct CDR3 sequences, about 43% of them singletons, with 15% to 20% in the top ten. The sequencing input was peripheral blood or thyroid tissue (not recorded which). These receptors all come from an adult woman with Graves' disease, either hyperthyroidism or ophthalmopathy (not recorded which). Both conserved end residues are part of each CDR3. The D gene is left open where the match is weak. The listing skips clone size in some rows; elsewhere it reads once, few, many or a size class.

d_call cdr3_length clone_size j_call v_call cdr3_nt cdr3_aa
TRBD1 13 many TRBJ1-1 TRBV20-1 TGCAGTGCTAGGGGGACAGGGATAACTGAAGCTTTCTTT CSARGTGITEAFF
NA 13 many TRBJ1-1 TRBV7-9 TGTGCCAGCCGAAAGGTAACAGGGCCTGAAGCTTTCTTT CASRKVTGPEAFF
NA 16 NA TRBJ1-1 TRBV20-1 TGCAGTGCTAGGTCGGCAGGACACCCTTGGGACACTGAAGCTTTCTTT CSARSAGHPWDTEAFF
NA 15 many TRBJ2-7 TRBV2 TGTGCCAGCACCCCCAGCCCCACGGGTGTTTATGAGCAGTACTTC CASTPSPTGVYEQYF
TRBD1 14 many TRBJ2-7 TRBV10-3 TGTGCCATCACCCCAGACAGGGGAATCTACGAGCAGTACTTC CAITPDRGIYEQYF
NA 12 NA TRBJ2-5 TRBV20-1 TGCAGTGATTTACAGCTGGGAGAGACCCAGTACTTC CSDLQLGETQYF
NA 15 NA TRBJ1-1 TRBV20-1 TGCAGTGCTAGAGAGGGGGGGAGGGACGGCACTGAAGCTTTCTTT CSAREGGRDGTEAFF
NA 16 many TRBJ1-4 TRBV5-1 TGCGCCAGCAGCTGGACCGGCGGCTCAACTAATGAAAAACTGTTTTTT CASSWTGGSTNEKLFF
NA 13 NA TRBJ1-1 TRBV7-2 TGTGCCAGCAGCCCCCAGGGAGGGAGTGAAGCTTTCTTT CASSPQGGSEAFF
TRBD2 17 NA TRBJ2-7 TRBV7-4 TGTGCCAGCAGCGTTCATGGCGTGGGGGGGATCGGGGGAGAGCAGTACTTC CASSVHGVGGIGGEQYF
NA 17 few TRBJ2-7 TRBV28 TGTGCCAACCCGAGGACAGAGGCGGACCAAGAACCCTACGAGCAGTACTTC CANPRTEADQEPYEQYF
NA 13 many TRBJ2-5 TRBV11-2 TGTGCCAGCAGCTTGGGAGTGAAAGAGACCCAGTACTTC CASSLGVKETQYF
NA 15 NA TRBJ2-7 TRBV5-1 TGCGCCAGCAGCTTGTTCCTCGGGAGTACCTACGAGCAGTACTTC CASSLFLGSTYEQYF
NA 15 many TRBJ1-4 TRBV12-3/TRBV12-4 TGTGCCAGCAGTTCACAGGGAAGCCTTAATGAAAAACTGTTTTTT CASSSQGSLNEKLFF
TRBD1 13 NA TRBJ1-2 TRBV28 TGTGCCAGCGGCGCAGGGGGGAACTATGGCTACACCTTC CASGAGGNYGYTF
TRBD2 17 many TRBJ2-5 TRBV20-1 TGCAGTGCTAGTTCGGGACTAGAGGGCCTGGGCAAAGAGACCCAGTACTTC CSASSGLEGLGKETQYF
NA 16 many TRBJ2-5 TRBV5-8 TGTGCCAGCAGCTTAGAGGTGATCGGGGGCCAAGAGACCCAGTACTTC CASSLEVIGGQETQYF
NA 15 NA TRBJ1-4 TRBV15 TGTGCCACCAGCAGAGATCATCGGTCTAATGAAAAACTGTTTTTT CATSRDHRSNEKLFF
NA 17 few TRBJ2-6 TRBV2 TGTGCCATCAGTGAGTCGCGGGGTTACTCTGGGGCCAACGTCCTGACTTTC CAISESRGYSGANVLTF
NA 13 once TRBJ2-7 TRBV11-2 TGTGCCTGGGGATTAAGCCTCCGGTCGGAGCAGTACTTC CAWGLSLRSEQYF
TRBD2 15 NA TRBJ2-5 TRBV10-3 TGTGCCATCAGTGAGCGAGCGGGAGGGCGCGAGACCCAGTACTTC CAISERAGGRETQYF
TRBD2 15 many TRBJ2-5 TRBV10-3 TGTGCCATCAGATCCGGGACTAGCGGGAGGGAGACCCAGTACTTC CAIRSGTSGRETQYF
TRBD1 16 NA TRBJ2-5 TRBV15 TGTGCCACCAGCAGATCCGGGACAGGGCCCCAAGAGACCCAGTACTTC CATSRSGTGPQETQYF
NA 14 NA TRBJ1-5 TRBV10-3 TGTGCCATCAGTTCCGGGGGAGGTAGTCAGCCCCAGCATTTT CAISSGGGSQPQHF
TRBD2 14 NA TRBJ2-5 TRBV10-2 TGCGCCAGCAGTGACCCCAGCGGGAGGGAGACCCAGTACTTC CASSDPSGRETQYF
TRBD1 14 NA TRBJ1-4 TRBV27 TGTGCCAGCAGTGGACAGGCAACTAATGAAAAACTGTTTTTT CASSGQATNEKLFF
TRBD1 15 many TRBJ2-7 TRBV4-1 TGCGCCAGCAGCCTCTGGGGGGACAGGCCATACGAGCAGTACTTC CASSLWGDRPYEQYF
NA 14 NA TRBJ1-1 TRBV6-5 TGTGCCAGCAGTTCATCAAATCGAAACACTGAAGCTTTCTTT CASSSSNRNTEAFF
NA 12 many TRBJ1-2 TRBV6-6 TGTGCCAGCAGTGAACTTGGTTCAGGCTACACCTTC CASSELGSGYTF
NA 12 many TRBJ2-5 TRBV2 TGTGCCAGCAGTGACAGGGCTGAGACCCAGTACTTC CASSDRAETQYF
TRBD1 13 few TRBJ1-1 TRBV29-1 TGCAGCGTTGGAAACAGGGGGCTCACTGAAGCTTTCTTT CSVGNRGLTEAFF
NA 15 many TRBJ1-5 TRBV20-1 TGCAGTGCCAGCAAGCCGGGCCAGCCAAATCAGCCCCAGCATTTT CSASKPGQPNQPQHF
TRBD2 13 few TRBJ2-2 TRBV7-9 TGTGCCAGCAGTTTAGCGGGAGGCGGGGAGCTGTTTTTT CASSLAGGGELFF